This T cell receptor (beta chain) was documented in a study of blood T cells in healthy people across ages. PCR was performed a second time for about 6 to 12 cycles using a sample-barcoded 5' primer and a J-beta primer mix. Paired-end reads containing CDR3 totaled no fewer than 2.5 million for each sample. Using its own MiXCR run on the 5' RACE reads, TCRdb lists one record per CDR3 protein. The table records around 870,000 distinct CDR3 sequences, more than 25% of them present only once. This clonotype was observed at least ten times. The V end lost 9 bases, the J end lost 8 bases, and 15 bases lay between the germline ends. The germline CDR1 and CDR2 sequences are MNHEY and SVGEGT. The CDR3 runs 12 residues. Ranging in age from about 6 to 95, the donors were healthy Caucasian individuals from Russia.

The V gene is TRBV6-2 or TRBV6-3, the J gene TRBJ2-3, with a tentative D call TRBD2 (5 bases). Sequenced input: blood. This sequence originates from a woman aged 80 or over in good health. This CDR3 reads CASSAGSVTQYF. CDR3 coding DNA: TGTGCCAGTAGCGCGGGCTCCGTTACGCAGTATTTT.